The 2 T cell receptor beta chains presented below share a single source sample, sequenced in a study of blood T cell repertoires in COVID-19. Sequencing used immunoSEQ multiplex PCR; TCRdb keeps in-frame clones, though not all of them. The sample carries 200,000 to 250,000 clones, 70% to 90% recorded once. Source material: peripheral blood. These receptors were collected from a man aged 50-60 years with acute or convalescent COVID-19.

V and J are TRBV11-2 and TRBJ1-1, with D unclear. The CDR3 is made up of 13 amino acids. Trimming removed 6 bases from V and 2 bases from J, with 10 bases in between. The germline V gene has CDR1 SGHAT and CDR2 FQNNGV. CDR3 in amino acids: CASRYRPNTEAFF. The CDR3 DNA reads TGTGCCAGCAGGTACAGACCAAACACTGAAGCTTTCTTT. Filled out from reference TRBV11-2 and TRBJ1-1, the complete variable domain reads EAGVAQSPRYKIIEKRQSVAFWCNPISGHATLYWYQQILGQGPKLLIQFQNNGVVDDSQLPKDRFSAERLKGVDSTLKIQPAKLEDSAVYLCASRYRPNTEAFFGQGTRLTVV.

The J gene is TRBJ1-3, the V gene TRBV11-2; TRBD1 matches at 9 bases. After removal of 5 bases from V and 0 bases from J, the junction contained 11 bases not matched to a gene. CDR3 length: 18 amino acids. The germline V gene encodes CDR1 SGHAT and CDR2 FQNNGV. The chain's CDR3 is CASSPRRTGASSGNTIYF. The DNA of the CDR3 is TGTGCCAGCAGCCCTAGGCGGACAGGGGCAAGCTCTGGAAACACCATATATTTT.